Here is one T cell receptor (beta chain) with its context. The record originates from a study of beta chain features in type 1 diabetes. Expressed TCRB transcripts were sequenced after all isolated RNA was converted to cDNA. Generated by immunoSEQ multiplex PCR, the TCRdb table keeps only in-frame clones and is missing some. The sample carries 300,000 or so clones, 6.5% to 10% recorded once. The V gene's germline CDR1 is MNHEY and CDR2 SVGAGI. V gave up 6 bases and J gave up 4 bases, with 10 bases separating them. The CDR3 is 13 residues long. The sample consisted of central memory CD4+ T cells from blood. This TCR was recovered from a young woman in good health. This rearrangement joins TRBV6-5 to TRBJ2-4, with a possible D match to TRBD1 (6 bases). CDR3 region: CASRRQGKNIQYF. The DNA for the CDR3 is TGTGCCAGCAGGCGGCAGGGGAAAAACATTCAGTACTTC.